These 5 T cell receptor beta chains share one sample of origin, sequenced in a study of T cells in Graves' hyperthyroidism and ophthalmopathy. It was RNA transcripts that yielded the amplified TCR beta CDR3 regions. First-round RT-PCR of the TCR CDR3 relied on the HTBI primer set. TCRdb re-called the multiplex PCR reads with MiXCR, one entry per CDR3 protein. The top ten clones hold around 12% of a sample with approximately 690,000 distinct CDR3 sequences, approximately 14% of them seen once. Sequenced: blood. These receptors originate from a woman between 50 and 59 years old with Graves' ophthalmopathy.

Many counts were recorded for this clonotype. The rearrangement links TRBV29-1 to TRBJ2-7; 10 nucleotides match TRBD2. The CDR3 is 14 amino acids. The germline V gene encodes CDR1 SQVTM and CDR2 ANQGSEA. J was trimmed by 4 bases and V by 3 bases; bases with no gene match: 6. In DNA, the CDR3 is TGCAGCGTTGAGGTGGTAGCGGGAGGATACGAGCAGTACTTC. It translates to CSVEVVAGGYEQYF.

This clonotype was seen many times. This chain joins TRBV11-2 and TRBJ2-1; D remains unclear. CDR3 length: 13 residues. Between the trimmed V and J ends, which lost 3 bases and 6 bases, there was a span of 9 bases. Germline loops: CDR1 SGHAT, CDR2 FQNNGV. CDR3 sequence: CASSFGSFNEQFF. CDR3 DNA: TGTGCCAGCAGCTTTGGATCGTTCAATGAGCAGTTCTTC.

The chain recombines TRBV6-5 with TRBJ1-4, with D perhaps TRBD1 (5 bases). Germline lookup yields CDR1 MNHEY and CDR2 SVGAGI. V lost 3 bases to trimming and J lost 6 bases, with 14 bases between them. The CDR3 extends over 15 amino acids. The CDR3 DNA reads TGTGCCAGCAGTTATCTCCGGGACGTAGATGAAAAACTGTTTTTT. Residues: CASSYLRDVDEKLFF.

The chain combines TRBV12-3 or TRBV12-4 with TRBJ2-5; D unclear. The CDR3 spans 15 residues. V dropped 2 bases and J dropped 5 bases, with 15 bases sitting between them. The CDR3 reads CASSLYLQAWETQYF. In nucleotides, the CDR3 is TGTGCCAGCAGTTTATATTTACAAGCATGGGAGACCCAGTACTTC.

Concerning this clonotype itself: This could be a read error, since a much larger clone is one nucleotide away. V gene TRBV11-2 combines with J gene TRBJ1-4, with TRBD1 as a possible D gene (5 bases). The CDR3 totals 14 residues. CDR1 SGHAT and CDR2 FQNNGV come from the germline V gene. This CDR3 is CASSPWDGNGKLFF. CDR3 coding DNA: TGTGCCAGCAGCCCATGGGACGGGAATGGAAAACTGTTTTTT.